The 25 T cell receptor beta chains presented below share a single source sample, sequenced in a study of vaccination effects on CD4 cells after COVID-19. The antigens of these receptors remain unknown. Sequencing was performed with immunoSEQ multiplex PCR; in TCRdb, only in-frame clones are kept and a portion is missing. The sample has about 58,000 clones, about three quarters seen once; the top ten hold 2.5% to 3.5%. Isolating CD4+ T cells followed roughly ten days of culture. This material consisted of CD4+ T cells from PBMCs cultured without peptide, taken before COVID-19 vaccination. Receptors originate from a human donor who received a COVID-19 vaccine.

The rearrangement joins TRBV5-1 to TRBJ1-6; D unresolved. Trimming left V 4 bases short and J 10 bases short, with 18 bases between. The CDR3 length is 15 residues. Looked up from germline, CDR1 is SGHRS and CDR2 is YFSETQ. The CDR3 protein is CASSGWWRDESPLHF. CDR3 DNA sequence: TGCGCCAGCAGCGGCTGGTGGAGGGATGAATCACCCCTCCACTTT.

The chain recombines TRBV12-3 or TRBV12-4 with TRBJ1-4; D call uncertain. Deletions cut 1 base from V and 8 bases from J, with 8 bases between. The CDR3 covers 13 residues. Here the CDR3 DNA reads TGTGCCAGCAGTTTAGGGCCATCGGAAAAACTGTTTTTT. Translation gives CASSLGPSEKLFF.

This clone came up once. CDR3 nucleotide sequence: TGTGCCTTCCACAGGGCCTCGAACACCGGGGAGCTGTTTTTT. Translated, it gives CAFHRASNTGELFF. The gene calls are TRBV2 and TRBJ2-2; a weak D match, TRBD1 (6 bases). From germline, CDR1 is SNHLY and CDR2 FYNNEI. The CDR3 runs to 14 residues. V shed 11 bases and J shed 0 bases, with 13 bases lying between them.

The rearrangement uses TRBV9 and TRBJ2-2, with 9 bases fitting TRBD2. V lost 1 base to trimming and J lost 5 bases; unmatched junction nucleotides: 9. This CDR3 is 17 amino acids long. Germline V lookup: CDR1 SGDLS, CDR2 YYNGEE. The CDR3 protein is CASSVRASGDMTGELFF. The DNA for the CDR3 is TGTGCCAGCAGCGTAAGGGCTAGCGGGGATATGACCGGGGAGCTGTTTTTT.

V and J are TRBV5-1 and TRBJ1-2, with unresolved D. CDR3 length: 14 residues. Germline CDR1 is SGHRS and CDR2 is YFSETQ. Trimming took 1 base from V and 8 from J, leaving 15 bases between them. CDR3 in amino acids: CASSLFSSDGGYTF. The CDR3 DNA reads TGCGCCAGCAGCTTGTTTTCTAGCGACGGGGGCTACACCTTC.

The chain couples TRBV3-1 (or the pseudogene TRBV3-2) to TRBJ2-5, with D possibly being TRBD1 or TRBD2 (7 bases each). CDR1 and CDR2 from the germline V gene are LGHDT and YNNKEL (reference sequence). CDR3 length: 14 amino acids. Trimming cost V 4 bases and J 5 bases, with 14 bases left between them. CDR3 loop: CASSRRQGGETQYF. The CDR3 coding sequence is TGTGCCAGCAGCCGCCGACAGGGAGGGGAGACCCAGTACTTC.

This clone was seen once. The chain joins TRBV5-1 to TRBJ1-1; no firm D call. With 0 bases removed from V and 0 bases from J, the gap between germline ends came to 9 bases. Germline lookup yields CDR1 SGHRS and CDR2 YFSETQ. The CDR3 has 15 amino acids. CDR3 DNA: TGCGCCAGCAGCTTGGCCCCAGGCATGAACACTGAAGCTTTCTTT. It yields the protein CASSLAPGMNTEAFF.

This clone was seen only a few times. The chain recombines TRBV9 with TRBJ1-4; no reliable D call. CDR3 length equals 14 residues. V dropped 1 base and J dropped 0 bases, with 4 bases sitting between them. CDR1 is SGDLS and CDR2 is YYNGEE in the germline V gene. CDR3 loop: CASSVSATNEKLFF. For the CDR3, the DNA is TGTGCCAGCAGCGTAAGTGCAACTAATGAAAAACTGTTTTTT.

The rearrangement joins TRBV29-1 to TRBJ1-3; no firm D call. The CDR3 totals 13 residues. Germline V gene sequence: CDR1 SQVTM, CDR2 ANQGSEA. V dropped 4 bases and J dropped 2 bases, with 9 bases sitting between them. CDR3 sequence reads: CSVGETPGNTIYF. The CDR3 bases are TGCAGCGTTGGGGAAACCCCTGGAAACACCATATATTTT.

The chain couples TRBV6-6 to TRBJ2-5, with TRBD1 as a possible D gene (7 bases). The CDR3 runs to 15 residues. With 7 bases removed from V and 3 bases from J, the gap between germline ends came to 18 bases. The germline V gene has CDR1 MNHNY and CDR2 SVGAGI (reference sequence). CDR3 amino acids: CASIKGGTAEETQYF. CDR3 bases: TGTGCCAGCATCAAAGGAGGGACAGCAGAAGAGACCCAGTACTTC.

The CDR3: CASSLGVTTNEKLFF. The CDR3 DNA reads as TGCGCCAGCAGCTTGGGAGTCACGACTAATGAAAAACTGTTTTTT. The chain recombines TRBV5-1 with TRBJ1-4; D is ambiguous. In germline, CDR1 is SGHRS, CDR2 YFSETQ. V was clipped by 0 bases and J by 2 bases, with 8 bases between them. The CDR3 covers 15 residues. The variable domain in full, with the rest retrieved from reference TRBV5-1 and TRBJ1-4, is KAGVTQTPRYLIKTRGQQVTLSCSPISGHRSVSWYQQTPGQGLQFLFEYFSETQRNKGNFPGRFSGRQFSNSRSEMNVSTLELGDSALYLCASSLGVTTNEKLFFGSGTQLSVL.

The gene calls are TRBV19 and TRBJ1-1; D gene unclear. The CDR3 has 16 amino acids. Trimming stripped 6 bases from V and 1 base from J, with 18 bases between. Germline V gene sequence: CDR1 LNHDA, CDR2 SQIVND (reference sequence). The CDR3 protein is CASSLLFGRENTEAFF. The DNA for the CDR3 is TGTGCCAGTAGCCTTCTCTTTGGACGGGAGAACACTGAAGCTTTCTTT.

The chain uses TRBV12-3 or TRBV12-4 and TRBJ2-1; D is unresolved. This CDR3 is built from 13 residues. The V end was cut by 1 base, the J end by 6 bases, with 7 bases between. DNA for the CDR3: TGTGCCAGCAGTTTAGAGCCGATCAATGAGCAGTTCTTC. As protein: CASSLEPINEQFF.

This clone turned up a few times. The chain uses TRBV5-1 and TRBJ2-1; a possible D gene is TRBD1 (6 bases). Germline V CDR1 and CDR2: SGHRS, YFSETQ. The V end was cut by 4 bases, the J end by 6 bases, with 17 bases between. The CDR3 is 15 amino acids. The CDR3 protein is CASSPLLTGGNEQFF. In DNA, the CDR3 is TGCGCCAGCAGCCCCTTACTGACAGGTGGCAATGAGCAGTTCTTC.

This clone has only one observation. V usage is TRBV2 and J usage is TRBJ2-7; D uncertain. The CDR3 extends over 13 amino acids. The V and J ends lost 4 bases and 9 bases respectively, with 16 bases between them. Germline CDR1 reads SNHLY; CDR2 reads FYNNEI. The CDR3 is CASSVESLRVQYV. The CDR3 DNA follows: TGTGCCAGCAGTGTTGAGTCCCTAAGAGTGCAGTACGTC.

This chain links TRBV2 with TRBJ1-5; TRBD1 aligns across 7 bases. V trimming: 6 bases; J trimming: 3 bases; junction bases outside the gene matches: 2. This CDR3 spans 13 amino acids. CDR1 is SNHLY, CDR2 FYNNEI, per germline. CDR3 nucleotide sequence: TGTGCCAGCAGGGGACAGTACAATCAGCCCCAGCATTTT. Translating it yields CASRGQYNQPQHF.

The J gene is TRBJ1-2, the V gene TRBV29-1, with a weak D call TRBD1 (6 bases). Deletions cut 6 bases from V and 8 bases from J, with 10 bases between. CDR3 length: 10 residues. From germline, CDR1 is SQVTM and CDR2 ANQGSEA. The CDR3 here is CSVNRDGYTF. The CDR3 DNA follows: TGCAGCGTCAACAGGGACGGCTACACCTTC.

The chain joins TRBV6-5 to TRBJ1-1; no definite D call. There are 14 residues in the CDR3. In germline, CDR1 is MNHEY, CDR2 SVGAGI. Deletions cut 2 bases from V and 4 bases from J, with 11 bases between. CDR3 coding DNA: TGTGCCAGCAGTTACGCCCGGCAGCTCACTGAAGCTTTCTTT. Encoded protein: CASSYARQLTEAFF.

The rearrangement joins TRBV5-4 to TRBJ2-5; D tentatively reads TRBD1 or TRBD2 (5 bases each). CDR1 is SGHNT, CDR2 YYREEE, per germline (reference sequence). The CDR3 has 12 amino acids. V lost 4 bases, J lost 5 bases, and 9 bases lay in between. The CDR3 region is CASSLEGETQYF. CDR3 DNA: TGTGCCAGCAGCCTTGAGGGGGAGACCCAGTACTTC.

The chain carries TRBV6-6 and TRBJ1-1; D call uncertain. The CDR3 is 13 amino acids. Trimming removed 7 bases at V and 5 bases at J, with 14 bases between. The V gene's germline CDR1 is MNHNY and CDR2 SVGAGI (reference sequence). CDR3 DNA: TGTGCCAGCACCCGAATCCTGGGTACTGAAGCTTTCTTT. Amino acid sequence: CASTRILGTEAFF.

The gene calls are TRBV18 and TRBJ1-3; maybe TRBD1 (5 bases). Germline values: CDR1 KGHSH, CDR2 LQKENI. This CDR3 contains 15 residues. V lost 6 bases to trimming and J lost 0 bases, with 12 bases between them. CDR3 sequence reads: CASSYGTDSGNTIYF. DNA of the CDR3: TGTGCCAGCTCGTATGGGACGGACTCTGGAAACACCATATATTTT.

The rearrangement links TRBV6-5 to TRBJ1-2; a weak D match, TRBD1 (6 bases). This CDR3 region has 15 residues. Germline CDR1 MNHEY, CDR2 SVGAGI. V lost 7 bases and J 6 bases, leaving 21 bases between the germline ends. The DNA for the CDR3 is TGTGCCAGCATTCCCGGGGGGGCCGGGTTTGATGGCTACACCTTC. This translates into CASIPGGAGFDGYTF.

The V gene is TRBV6-2 or TRBV6-3, the J gene TRBJ2-1; TRBD1 agrees at 10 bases. Germline values: CDR1 MNHEY, CDR2 SVGEGT. Trimming removed 5 bases from V and 10 bases from J; junction bases left unmatched: 11. CDR3 length: 15 residues. CDR3 bases: TGTGCCAGCAGTAGGGGAACGGGACAGGGGAGAGAGCAGTTCTTC. This codes for CASSRGTGQGREQFF.

The rearrangement links TRBV5-1 to TRBJ2-3, with a possible D match to TRBD2 (6 bases). Looked up from germline, CDR1 is SGHRS and CDR2 is YFSETQ. V was shortened by 3 bases and J by 3 bases, with 14 bases between the two germline ends. CDR3 length: 15 residues. The CDR3 is CASSSGRLVTDTQYF. In DNA form, the CDR3 reads TGCGCCAGCAGCTCTGGCAGACTAGTTACAGATACGCAGTATTTT.

J is TRBJ1-1 and V is TRBV20-1; 7 bases are a match to TRBD1. The germline gives CDR1 DFQATT, CDR2 SNEGSKA (reference sequence). V dropped 3 bases and J dropped 2; count of bases not matched to a gene: 6. The CDR3 consists of 14 residues. The CDR3 bases are TGCAGTGCTAGTTCCGGGACAGTAAACACTGAAGCTTTCTTT. Protein sequence: CSASSGTVNTEAFF.